What follows are 27 T cell receptor beta chains derived from one specimen sequenced in a study of human thymus T cells. Method: immunoSEQ multiplex PCR; TCRdb's copy keeps in-frame clones and lacks some. The sample includes 70,000 to 75,000 clones, roughly 94% of them seen just once. It was from resections taken during corrective heart surgery that the thymus tissue came. Sequencing was done on a sample of thymus tissue. All receptors come from a girl under two years old with a congenital heart defect but otherwise immunologically healthy.

The chain recombines TRBV7-2 with TRBJ1-1; no reliable D call. V was cut by 5 bases and J by 4 bases, with 14 bases left in between. This CDR3 has 14 amino acids. Germline-derived CDR1 and CDR2 are SGHTA and FQGNSA. The CDR3 DNA is TGTGCCAGCAGCCCGATCCGGGGAGGCACTGAAGCTTTCTTT. Translation: CASSPIRGGTEAFF.

This chain uses TRBV20-1 with TRBJ2-3, with no clear D. The CDR3 is 11 residues long. The germline V gene has CDR1 DFQATT and CDR2 SNEGSKA (reference sequence). Between the trimmed V and J ends, which lost 3 bases and 13 bases, there was a span of 14 bases. The CDR3 reads CSASRTPKEYF. The DNA of the CDR3 is TGCAGTGCTAGTCGAACACCCAAGGAGTATTTT.

The chain joins TRBV27 to TRBJ2-7, with D possibly matching TRBD1 (6 bases). The V end lost 6 bases, the J end lost 6 bases, and 12 bases lay between the germline ends. From germline, CDR1 is MNHEY and CDR2 SMNVEV (reference sequence). This CDR3 is built from 12 residues. The CDR3 DNA follows: TGTGCCAGCAGCCCAGACAGGTCCGAGCAGTACTTC. Its translation is CASSPDRSEQYF.

The chain carries TRBV29-1 and TRBJ1-2; TRBD1 matches at 7 bases. Germline CDR1 and CDR2: SQVTM and ANQGSEA. The ends lost 6 bases at V and 5 bases at J; junction bases unmatched: 9. This CDR3 has 13 amino acids. CDR3 bases: TGCAGCGTACAGGGGTTCCAAAGTTATGGCTACACCTTC. It codes for CSVQGFQSYGYTF.

The chain uses TRBV5-8 and TRBJ1-2; perhaps TRBD1 as D (5 bases). The CDR3 extends over 17 amino acids. Germline loops: CDR1 SGHTS, CDR2 YDEGEE. Trimming stripped 3 bases from V and 3 bases from J, with 21 bases between. This chain's CDR3 is CASSSYPIRALDYGYTF. The CDR3 nucleotides read TGTGCCAGCAGCTCCTACCCCATCAGGGCATTAGACTATGGCTACACCTTC.

The genes are TRBV25-1 and TRBJ1-2, with a weak D call TRBD1 (5 bases). This CDR3 contains 16 residues. Germline assignment: CDR1 MGHDK and CDR2 SYGVNS. Trimming took off 5 bases at V and 4 bases at J, with 20 bases between the two ends. Here the CDR3 DNA reads TGTGCCAGCAGTAACCGGGGGGGGGATCCTCTCTATGGCTACACCTTC. This codes for CASSNRGGDPLYGYTF.

V usage is TRBV19 and J usage is TRBJ2-7; 9 nucleotides align to TRBD1. Germline CDR1 LNHDA, CDR2 SQIVND (reference sequence). The CDR3 is made up of 13 amino acids. With 6 bases clipped from V and 5 bases from J, the junction kept 5 bases outside the gene matches. CDR3 sequence (DNA): TGTGCCAGTAGCCCGGGACAGGGTAACGAGCAGTACTTC. Its translation: CASSPGQGNEQYF.

CDR3 sequence reads: CASSSLDSSYEQYF. CDR3 sequence (DNA): TGTGCCAGCAGTTCACTCGACAGCTCCTACGAGCAGTACTTC. The chain joins TRBV28 to TRBJ2-7, with a tentative D call TRBD1 (5 bases). Germline CDR1 MDHEN, CDR2 SYDVKM. The V end lost 4 bases, the J end lost 0 bases, and 10 bases lay between the germline ends. CDR3 length: 14 residues.

Here the CDR3 reads CASSLGLAGALIGNEQYF. In nucleotides, the CDR3 is TGTGCCAGCAGCTTGGGACTAGCGGGAGCCCTCATCGGGAACGAGCAGTACTTC. The V and J genes are TRBV7-2 and TRBJ2-7; 14 bases map to TRBD2. CDR1 and CDR2 (germline): SGHTA, FQGNSA. After removal of 3 bases from V and 5 bases from J, the junction contained 12 bases not matched to a gene. This CDR3 is 18 amino acids long.

The CDR3 nucleotides are TGTGCCAGCAGCTTAGATCAGGTCAGGCGGGATCATTACTACGAGCAGTACTTC. The encoded protein is CASSLDQVRRDHYYEQYF. The rearrangement links TRBV11-2 to TRBJ2-7; D possibly corresponds to TRBD2 (6 bases). The CDR3 runs to 18 residues. CDR1 SGHAT and CDR2 FQNNGV come from the germline V gene. Between the trimmed V and J ends, which lost 0 bases and 3 bases, there was a span of 21 bases.

About this clone itself: An end of the junction differs from the germline gene, which may be a read error. V and J are TRBV7-9 and TRBJ2-7; no reliable D call. The germline V gene encodes CDR1 SEHNR and CDR2 FQNEAQ (reference sequence). CDR3 length equals 16 residues. CDR3 sequence: CASSLACIHCSNEQYF. CDR3 coding DNA: TGTGCCAGCAGCTTAGCTTGCATACACTGCTCCAACGAGCAGTACTTC.

The gene calls are TRBV6-1 and TRBJ1-2; 8 bases are a match to TRBD1. Germline CDR1 reads MNHNS; CDR2 reads SASEGT. The ends lost 4 bases at V and 2 bases at J; junction bases unmatched: 6. CDR3 length: 15 amino acids. The CDR3 reads CASSALGTGNYGYTF. The CDR3 region has the DNA TGTGCCAGCAGTGCGTTAGGGACAGGCAACTATGGCTACACCTTC.

The chain uses TRBV2 and TRBJ2-7; D unresolved. The CDR3 is made up of 16 amino acids. Germline values: CDR1 SNHLY, CDR2 FYNNEI. The V gene lost 8 bases and the J gene lost 1 base, with 21 bases spanning the gap. As DNA, the CDR3 is TGTGCCAGCCTCCGGACCGCTTCTCCGGTGTCCTACGAGCAGTACTTC. Translating it yields CASLRTASPVSYEQYF.

This chain joins TRBV28 and TRBJ1-5; D is undetermined. The CDR3 extends over 16 amino acids. Looked up from germline, CDR1 is MDHEN and CDR2 is SYDVKM. Trimming stripped 7 bases from V and 5 bases from J, with 21 bases between. The CDR3, as DNA: TGTGCCAGCACCTGCGAGAAGGGAGAGTACGATCAGCCCCAGCATTTT. Translating gives CASTCEKGEYDQPQHF.

The rearrangement uses TRBV5-1 and TRBJ2-7; D might be TRBD2 (5 bases). This CDR3 has 16 residues. Trimming left V 4 bases short and J 6 bases short, with 23 bases between. Germline assignment: CDR1 SGHRS and CDR2 YFSETQ. CDR3 DNA sequence: TGCGCCAGCAGCCCCAAAGGGAGAGGAGAGCCCCGCGAGCAGTACTTC. Encoded protein: CASSPKGRGEPREQYF.

The chain is built from TRBV27 and TRBJ2-1; TRBD2 agrees at 7 bases. The CDR3 runs 15 residues. V was clipped by 5 bases and J by 2 bases; unmatched bases: 6. Looked up from germline, CDR1 is MNHEY and CDR2 is SMNVEV (reference sequence). The CDR3 nucleotides are TGTGCCAGCAGTGAGAGCGGGATCCCCTACAATGAGCAGTTCTTC. Translation gives CASSESGIPYNEQFF.

The CDR3 nucleotides are TGTGCCAGCCGAGTCCGGACCATAAGGGGGTCTGGGGCCAACGTCCTGACTTTC. Protein product: CASRVRTIRGSGANVLTF. The J gene is TRBJ2-6, the V gene TRBV27; tentatively, D is TRBD1 (6 bases). V gave up 8 bases and J gave up 1 base, with 21 bases separating them. The germline V gene has CDR1 MNHEY and CDR2 SMNVEV (reference sequence). The CDR3 runs to 18 residues.

V is TRBV19 and J is TRBJ2-6; unclear D gene. The CDR3 is 16 residues long. The V end lost 5 bases, the J end lost 0 bases, and 11 bases lay between the germline ends. Germline-derived CDR1 and CDR2 are LNHDA and SQIVND (reference sequence). This chain's CDR3 is CASSVRHISGANVLTF. As DNA, the CDR3 is TGTGCCAGTAGTGTGAGACACATCTCTGGGGCCAACGTCCTGACTTTC.

The V call is TRBV19, the J call TRBJ2-2; 7 nucleotides match TRBD1. CDR1 and CDR2 (germline): LNHDA, SQIVND (reference sequence). The ends lost 9 bases at V and 3 bases at J; junction bases unmatched: 10. The CDR3 is 15 residues long. The CDR3 here is CASRDRLRDTGELFF. DNA for the CDR3: TGTGCCAGCAGGGACAGACTCAGGGACACCGGGGAGCTGTTTTTT.

The chain recombines TRBV4-1 with TRBJ1-4, with TRBD1 identical over 7 bases. This CDR3 has 17 amino acids. Germline CDR1 and CDR2: MGHRA and YSYEKL. The junction had 5 bases not matched to a gene; V was cut back by 1 base and J by 0 bases. CDR3 coding DNA: TGCGCCAGCAGCCAAGCGGGACAGAGGGCAACTAATGAAAAACTGTTTTTT. It yields the protein CASSQAGQRATNEKLFF.

V and J are TRBV21-1 and TRBJ1-6. TRBV21-1 is a known pseudogene. The CDR3 contains 10 residues. CDR3 region: CASLPGLDHF. CDR3 bases: TGTGCCAGTCTGCCGGGACTAGACCACTTT.

In DNA form, the CDR3 reads TGTGCCAGCATGGGACGGGGGGTTAACACTGAAGCTTTCTTT. It codes for CASMGRGVNTEAFF. The chain employs TRBV6-1 and TRBJ1-1; possible D gene TRBD1, 5 bases. Germline assignment: CDR1 MNHNS and CDR2 SASEGT. The CDR3 length is 14 residues. Trimming took off 7 bases at V and 2 bases at J, with 14 bases between the two ends.

This clone showed up just once. This chain links TRBV28 with TRBJ2-2; 9 nucleotides match TRBD1. Per germline, CDR1 MDHEN and CDR2 SYDVKM. CDR3 length: 16 amino acids. The junction had 10 bases not matched to a gene; V was cut back by 5 bases and J by 6 bases. The CDR3 bases are TGTGCCAGCAGTAGTTCCGGGACAGGGTTGGCCGGGGAGCTGTTTTTT. This codes for CASSSSGTGLAGELFF.

The chain employs TRBV7-9 and TRBJ2-7; 7 nucleotides line up with TRBD1. Germline CDR1 and CDR2: SEHNR and FQNEAQ (reference sequence). There are 13 residues in the CDR3. J lost 6 bases, V lost 4 bases, and 6 bases had no gene match. The CDR3 DNA reads as TGTGCCAGCAGCTCCCCGACAGGGTCCGAGCAGTACTTC. Protein sequence: CASSSPTGSEQYF.

The gene calls are TRBV27 and TRBJ2-5; D remains unclear. The CDR3 is made up of 10 amino acids. V lost 6 bases and J lost 2, with 1 base in between. Germline V gene lookup returns CDR1 MNHEY and CDR2 SMNVEV (reference sequence). The CDR3 protein is CASRQETQYF. Here the CDR3 DNA reads TGTGCCAGCAGACAAGAGACCCAGTACTTC.

This clone occurred once. V is TRBV20-1 and J is TRBJ2-7, with D possibly being TRBD1 (5 bases). The CDR3 consists of 10 residues. Germline V CDR1 and CDR2: DFQATT, SNEGSKA (reference sequence). Trimming took 6 bases from V and 9 from J, leaving 12 bases between them. The CDR3 region is CSAPGLWQYF. The CDR3 region has the DNA TGCAGTGCGCCAGGGTTGTGGCAGTACTTC.

The chain recombines TRBV5-8 with TRBJ1-4, with D unclear. This CDR3 spans 14 amino acids. V was trimmed by 0 bases and J by 8 bases, leaving 11 bases between them. Germline assignment: CDR1 SGHTS and CDR2 YDEGEE. The CDR3 DNA is TGTGCCAGCAGCTTGGGCGCGGGGAGGGAAAAACTGTTTTTT. Amino acid sequence: CASSLGAGREKLFF.